The 11 T cell receptor beta chains given below trace back to one sample, sequenced in a study of early T cells in non-severe SARS-CoV-2 infection. TCRdb called the 5' RACE reads again in MiXCR, with one record for every CDR3 protein. The data show around 70,000 distinct CDR3 sequences, 10% to 15% seen once. Sequencing was performed on whole blood. The receptors shown here come from an adult who was a healthcare worker with PCR-confirmed SARS-CoV-2 infection or an uninfected control (not recorded which).

This clonotype turned up a few times. The rearrangement links TRBV5-1 to TRBJ2-7; D uncertain. V lost 1 base and J lost 9, with 14 bases in between. The germline V gene has CDR1 SGHRS and CDR2 YFSETQ. CDR3 size: 13 residues. The chain's CDR3 is CASSLSSPTGQYF. CDR3 bases: TGCGCCAGCAGCTTGAGCTCTCCTACGGGGCAGTACTTC.

This clonotype was recorded many times. V and J are TRBV3-1 and TRBJ2-1, with 13 bases aligning to TRBD2. From germline, CDR1 is LGHDT and CDR2 YNNKEL (reference sequence). V lost 4 bases, J lost 10 bases, and 7 bases stayed unmatched. The CDR3 spans 15 residues. This CDR3 reads CASSRGLAGDSEQFF. Here the CDR3 DNA reads TGTGCCAGCAGCCGAGGACTAGCGGGGGACAGCGAGCAGTTCTTC.

At least ten counts were recorded for this clonotype. This chain connects TRBV5-1 to TRBJ2-1; D uncertain. CDR3 length: 14 residues. Per germline, CDR1 SGHRS and CDR2 YFSETQ. The V and J ends lost 0 bases and 8 bases respectively, with 12 bases between them. CDR3: CASSLGDRTHEQFF. CDR3 DNA: TGCGCCAGCAGCTTGGGGGATAGGACCCATGAGCAGTTCTTC.

This clonotype was detected many times. This chain uses TRBV28 with TRBJ2-7; no definite D call. The CDR3 is 13 amino acids. The V and J ends lost 6 bases and 0 bases respectively, with 9 bases between them. The germline CDR1 and CDR2 sequences are MDHEN and SYDVKM. The CDR3 DNA reads TGTGCCAGCAGGCCACAGCTCTCCTACGAGCAGTACTTC. Translated, it gives CASRPQLSYEQYF.

This clonotype was seen ten or more times. CDR3: CASSQQTSSGEQFF. CDR3 in DNA: TGTGCCAGCAGCCAACAAACTAGCTCTGGTGAGCAGTTCTTC. The chain combines TRBV3-1 with TRBJ2-1; weak D call: TRBD2 (6 bases). The V and J ends lost 2 bases and 9 bases respectively, with 14 bases between them. The CDR3 runs to 14 residues. Germline CDR1 reads LGHDT; CDR2 reads YNNKEL (reference sequence).

This clonotype occurred a few times. The chain combines TRBV28 with TRBJ2-1; D ambiguous. V was clipped by 2 bases and J by 3 bases, with 11 bases between them. Germline V lookup: CDR1 MDHEN, CDR2 SYDVKM. The CDR3 loop spans 15 amino acids. The DNA of the CDR3 is TGTGCCAGCAGTTTAGGTACCCCTTTCTACAATGAGCAGTTCTTC. Amino acids: CASSLGTPFYNEQFF.

This clonotype appeared a few times. The chain is built from TRBV11-2 and TRBJ1-1; no firm D call. This CDR3 region has 12 residues. V was cut by 0 bases and J by 7 bases, with 6 bases left in between. Germline V gene data show CDR1 as SGHAT and CDR2 as FQNNGV. In DNA form, the CDR3 reads TGTGCCAGCAGCTTAGAGGGGATTGAAGCTTTCTTT. This gives the protein CASSLEGIEAFF.

CDR3 sequence (DNA): TGTGCCAGCAGCCCGACTAGTTTCACCTACGAGCAGTACTTC. Protein: CASSPTSFTYEQYF. This chain connects TRBV28 to TRBJ2-7; weak D call: TRBD2 (6 bases). Trimming left V 6 bases short and J 2 bases short, with 14 bases between. Germline V CDR1 and CDR2: MDHEN, SYDVKM. The CDR3 runs 14 residues.

V usage is TRBV6-5 and J usage is TRBJ1-1; D unclear. V lost 5 bases and J lost 2, with 12 bases in between. Germline V gene sequence: CDR1 MNHEY, CDR2 SVGAGI. This CDR3 spans 14 amino acids. This chain's CDR3 is CASSPRRINTEAFF. CDR3 nucleotide sequence: TGTGCCAGCAGTCCGAGGCGGATCAACACTGAAGCTTTCTTT.

This clonotype was recorded many times. V usage is TRBV20-1 and J usage is TRBJ1-5; a weak D match, TRBD1 (6 bases). The CDR3 loop spans 15 amino acids. The ends were cut back, 1 base at V and 4 bases at J, with 14 bases in the middle. Germline V gene sequence: CDR1 DFQATT, CDR2 SNEGSKA (reference sequence). The CDR3 region has the DNA TGCAGTGCTAGAGTAGGACAGCGGTTTAATCAGCCCCAGCATTTT. It is translated as CSARVGQRFNQPQHF.

Many counts were recorded for this clonotype. This sequence joins TRBV29-1 and TRBJ2-2, with D unclear. The CDR3 has 12 amino acids. V lost 1 base and J 0 bases, leaving 0 bases between the germline ends. Per germline, CDR1 SQVTM and CDR2 ANQGSEA. CDR3 nucleotide sequence: TGCAGCGTTGAAGCGAACACCGGGGAGCTGTTTTTT. It codes for CSVEANTGELFF.